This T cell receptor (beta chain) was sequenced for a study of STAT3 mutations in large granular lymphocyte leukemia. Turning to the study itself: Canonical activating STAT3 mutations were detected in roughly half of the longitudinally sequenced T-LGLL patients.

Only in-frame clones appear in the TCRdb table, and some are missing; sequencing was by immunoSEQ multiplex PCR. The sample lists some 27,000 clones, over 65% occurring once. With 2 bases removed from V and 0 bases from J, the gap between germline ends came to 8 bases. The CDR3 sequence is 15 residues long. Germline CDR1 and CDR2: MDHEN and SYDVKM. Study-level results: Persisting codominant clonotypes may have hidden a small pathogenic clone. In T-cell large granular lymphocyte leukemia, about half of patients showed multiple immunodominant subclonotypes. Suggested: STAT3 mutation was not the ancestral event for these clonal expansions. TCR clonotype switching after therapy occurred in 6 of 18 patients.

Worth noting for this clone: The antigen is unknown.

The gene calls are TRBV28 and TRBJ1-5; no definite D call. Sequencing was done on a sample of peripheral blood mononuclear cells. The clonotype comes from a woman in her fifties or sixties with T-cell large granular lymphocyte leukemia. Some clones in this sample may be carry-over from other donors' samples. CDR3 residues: CASSLPGYSNQPQHF. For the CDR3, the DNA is TGTGCCAGCAGTTTACCAGGCTATAGCAATCAGCCCCAGCATTTT.